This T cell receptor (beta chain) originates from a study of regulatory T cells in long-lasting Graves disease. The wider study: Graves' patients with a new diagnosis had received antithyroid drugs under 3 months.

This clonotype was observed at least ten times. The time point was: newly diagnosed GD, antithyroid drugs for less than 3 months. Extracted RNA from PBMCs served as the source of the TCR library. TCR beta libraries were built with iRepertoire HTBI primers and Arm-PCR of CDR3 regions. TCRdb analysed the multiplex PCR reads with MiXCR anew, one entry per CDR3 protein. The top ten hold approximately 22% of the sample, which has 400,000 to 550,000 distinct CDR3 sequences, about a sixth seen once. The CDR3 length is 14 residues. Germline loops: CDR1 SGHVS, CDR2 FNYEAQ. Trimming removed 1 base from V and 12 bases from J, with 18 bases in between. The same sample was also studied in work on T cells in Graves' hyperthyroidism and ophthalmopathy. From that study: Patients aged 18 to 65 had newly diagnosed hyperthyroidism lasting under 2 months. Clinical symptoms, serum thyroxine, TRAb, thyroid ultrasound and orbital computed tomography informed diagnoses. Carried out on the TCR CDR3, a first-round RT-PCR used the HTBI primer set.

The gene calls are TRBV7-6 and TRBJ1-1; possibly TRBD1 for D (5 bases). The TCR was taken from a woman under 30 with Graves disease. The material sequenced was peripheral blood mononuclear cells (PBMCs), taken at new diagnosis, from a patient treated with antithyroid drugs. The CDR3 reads CASSLGFGPDKSFF. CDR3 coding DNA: TGTGCCAGCAGCTTAGGGTTCGGGCCGGACAAGTCTTTCTTT.